The clone carrying this T cell receptor beta chain occurred a few times. This entry is derived from a study of cytomegalovirus exposure and HLA in healthy donors. The PCR employed 60 Vbeta primers together with 13 Jbeta primers. TCRdb keeps only in-frame clones here, not all; method: immunoSEQ multiplex PCR. The table includes over 120,000 clones, approximately 79% detected once. V lost 8 bases and J lost 2, with 10 bases in between. CDR1 is MNHNS and CDR2 is SASEGT in the germline V gene. There are 12 residues in the CDR3. V is TRBV6-1 and J is TRBJ2-7; tentative D call: TRBD1 (6 bases). The sequencing input was PBMCs. The TCR originated in a young man in good health and CMV-seropositive. The CDR3 sequence: CASPQGTYEQYF. CDR3 sequence (DNA): TGTGCCAGCCCACAGGGCACCTACGAGCAGTACTTC.